This entry lists 15 T cell receptor beta chains sequenced from one sample in a study of blood T cells in healthy people across ages. The use of a sample-barcoded 5' primer and a J-beta primer mix characterized a second PCR of roughly 6 to 11 cycles. MiXCR, applied by TCRdb to the 5' RACE reads, yields one record per CDR3 protein. The sample holds about 1.4 million distinct CDR3 sequences, approximately 59% seen once. Sequencing input: blood. The receptors come from a man between 18 and 29 years old in good health.

This rearrangement joins TRBV7-2 to TRBJ2-5, with 10 bases aligning to TRBD2. This CDR3 is built from 16 residues. Losses at the gene ends were 5 bases for V and 2 bases for J; bases not matched to a gene: 8. Per germline, CDR1 SGHTA and CDR2 FQGNSA. CDR3 protein: CASSLRILAGQETQYF. In nucleotides, the CDR3 is TGTGCCAGCAGCCTGAGGATACTAGCGGGACAAGAGACCCAGTACTTC.

V usage is TRBV20-1 and J usage is TRBJ2-5; D is undetermined. Germline values: CDR1 DFQATT, CDR2 SNEGSKA (reference sequence). The CDR3 spans 13 residues. V was clipped by 3 bases and J by 2 bases, with 10 bases between them. CDR3 protein: CSARQTGQETQYF. The CDR3 DNA follows: TGCAGTGCTAGGCAGACTGGACAAGAGACCCAGTACTTC.

V is TRBV2 and J is TRBJ2-7; 9 nucleotides match TRBD1. V was pared by 11 bases and J by 3 bases, with 11 bases of the junction left unmatched. This CDR3 comprises 14 residues. The germline V gene has CDR1 SNHLY and CDR2 FYNNEI. The CDR3 sequence: CAGSQGDRVYEQYF. For the CDR3, the DNA is TGTGCCGGTTCCCAAGGGGACAGGGTCTACGAGCAGTACTTC. The whole variable domain, filled in from reference TRBV2 and TRBJ2-7, reads EPEVTQTPSHQVTQMGQEVILRCVPISNHLYFYWYRQILGQKVEFLVSFYNNEISEKSEIFDDQFSVERPDGSNFTLKIRSTKLEDSAMYFCAGSQGDRVYEQYFGPGTRLTVT.

The V gene is TRBV6-1, the J gene TRBJ1-5; 9 nucleotides agree with TRBD1. The CDR3 loop spans 15 amino acids. Germline-derived CDR1 and CDR2 are MNHNS and SASEGT. With 3 bases clipped from V and 4 bases from J, the junction kept 4 bases outside the gene matches. The CDR3 DNA sequence: TGTGCCAGCAGTGACTGGACAGGGGATAATCAGCCCCAGCATTTT. This encodes CASSDWTGDNQPQHF.

The chain carries TRBV28 and TRBJ2-7, with D perhaps TRBD1 (5 bases). This CDR3 contains 13 residues. Trimming removed 6 bases from V and 3 bases from J, with 12 bases in between. Germline CDR1 and CDR2: MDHEN and SYDVKM. CDR3 in amino acids: CASRPDRHYEQYF. The CDR3 DNA sequence: TGTGCCAGCAGGCCAGACAGACACTACGAGCAGTACTTC.

The V and J genes are TRBV10-3 and TRBJ1-4; no firm D call. From germline, CDR1 is ENHRY and CDR2 SYGVKD. This CDR3 spans 14 amino acids. Trimming cost V 2 bases and J 4 bases, with 8 bases left between them. In DNA, the CDR3 is TGTGCCATCAGTGAGACCGGAAATAATGAAAAACTGTTTTTT. Its translation is CAISETGNNEKLFF.

The chain employs TRBV7-9 and TRBJ2-7; D gene unclear. Trimming removed 11 bases at V and 3 bases at J, with 17 bases between. The CDR3 has 13 residues. The V gene's germline CDR1 is SEHNR and CDR2 FQNEAQ (reference sequence). The CDR3 region is CAGLPNNLYEQYF. CDR3 bases: TGTGCCGGCTTACCGAATAATCTCTACGAGCAGTACTTC. The full variable domain, its missing parts supplied by reference TRBV7-9 and TRBJ2-7, is DTGVSQNPRHKITKRGQNVTFRCDPISEHNRLYWYRQTLGQGPEFLTYFQNEAQLEKSRLLSDRFSAERPKGSFSTLEIQRTEQGDSAMYLCAGLPNNLYEQYFGPGTRLTVT.

There are a few counts of this clonotype. This sequence joins TRBV25-1 and TRBJ2-5; D may be TRBD1 (6 bases). The V end was cut by 4 bases, the J end by 5 bases, with 20 bases between. This CDR3 has 16 residues. Germline V gives CDR1 MGHDK, CDR2 SYGVNS. CDR3 protein: CASSAPLGAQGETQYF. As DNA, the CDR3 is TGTGCCAGCAGTGCTCCCCTAGGAGCCCAGGGGGAGACCCAGTACTTC. The whole variable domain, remainder taken from reference TRBV25-1 and TRBJ2-5, is EADIYQTPRYLVIGTGKKITLECSQTMGHDKMYWYQQDPGMELHLIHYSYGVNSTEKGDLSSESTVSRIRTEHFPLTLESARPSHTSQYLCASSAPLGAQGETQYFGPGTRLLVL.

There are a few counts of this clonotype. The V and J genes are TRBV12-3 or TRBV12-4 and TRBJ2-2, with D maybe TRBD2 (5 bases). CDR3 length equals 12 residues. V gave up 10 bases and J gave up 6 bases, with 12 bases separating them. CDR3 loop: CATIQEAGELFF. In DNA, the CDR3 is TGTGCCACTATCCAGGAGGCCGGGGAGCTGTTTTTT.

The chain is built from TRBV6-6 and TRBJ2-7; D may be TRBD2 (6 bases). The germline V gene has CDR1 MNHNY and CDR2 SVGAGI (reference sequence). Trimming removed 6 bases from V and 6 bases from J, with 21 bases in between. This CDR3 region has 15 residues. The CDR3 loop is CASRTQKGGLGEQYF. In nucleotides, the CDR3 is TGTGCCAGCAGAACCCAAAAAGGAGGGTTAGGCGAGCAGTACTTC.

This clonotype showed up just a few times. The chain combines TRBV7-2 with TRBJ2-3; the D is unclear. Germline V lookup: CDR1 SGHTA, CDR2 FQGNSA. CDR3 length: 14 residues. V was shortened by 6 bases and J by 0 bases, with 10 bases between the two germline ends. The CDR3 sequence: CASRPEYSTDTQYF. CDR3 DNA: TGTGCCAGCAGACCGGAATACAGCACAGATACGCAGTATTTT.

This chain connects TRBV6-5 to TRBJ2-2; 12 positions agree with TRBD1. The CDR3 extends over 15 amino acids. Germline-derived CDR1 and CDR2 are MNHEY and SVGAGI. With 8 bases clipped from V and 5 bases from J, the junction kept 6 bases outside the gene matches. This CDR3 is CASRDRGRRTGELFF. The CDR3 coding sequence is TGTGCCAGCCGGGACAGGGGGCGTCGGACCGGGGAGCTGTTTTTT.

V is TRBV29-1 and J is TRBJ1-1; perhaps TRBD1 as D (6 bases). Germline V gene sequence: CDR1 SQVTM, CDR2 ANQGSEA. The CDR3 is made up of 12 amino acids. The V and J ends lost 7 bases and 3 bases respectively, with 12 bases between them. The CDR3 DNA reads as TGCAGCGGGCGAAGGGGGTACACTGAAGCTTTCTTT. It specifies CSGRRGYTEAFF.

The rearrangement links TRBV7-9 to TRBJ1-4; D remains ambiguous. Germline assignment: CDR1 SEHNR and CDR2 FQNEAQ (reference sequence). The CDR3 extends over 12 amino acids. The ends were cut back, 2 bases at V and 8 bases at J, with 6 bases in the middle. The CDR3 bases are TGTGCCAGCAGCTTACAGGAGGAAAAACTGTTTTTT. Translated: CASSLQEEKLFF.

The chain carries TRBV6-2 or TRBV6-3 and TRBJ1-1; tentative D call: TRBD1 (6 bases). CDR3 length: 15 residues. V was cut by 2 bases and J by 3 bases, with 13 bases left in between. CDR1 MNHEY and CDR2 SVGEGT come from the germline V gene. The CDR3, as DNA: TGTGCCAGCAGTTACCCGGGCGGGACACACACTGAAGCTTTCTTT. Translation gives CASSYPGGTHTEAFF.